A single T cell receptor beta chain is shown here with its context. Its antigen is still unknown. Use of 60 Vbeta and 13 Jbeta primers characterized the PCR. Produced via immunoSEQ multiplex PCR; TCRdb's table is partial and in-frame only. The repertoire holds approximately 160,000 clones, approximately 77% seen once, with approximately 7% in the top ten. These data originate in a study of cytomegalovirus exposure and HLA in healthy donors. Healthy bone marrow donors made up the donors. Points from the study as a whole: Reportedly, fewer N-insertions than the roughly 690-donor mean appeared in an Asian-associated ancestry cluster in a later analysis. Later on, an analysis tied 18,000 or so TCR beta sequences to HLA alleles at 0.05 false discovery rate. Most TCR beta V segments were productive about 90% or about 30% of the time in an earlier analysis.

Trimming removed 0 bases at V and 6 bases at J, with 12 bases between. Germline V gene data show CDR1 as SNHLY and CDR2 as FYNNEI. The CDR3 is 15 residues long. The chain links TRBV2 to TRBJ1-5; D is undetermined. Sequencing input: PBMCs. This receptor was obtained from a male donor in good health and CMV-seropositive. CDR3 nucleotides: TGTGCCAGCAGTGAAGCGAAAACCCGGGGTCAGCCCCAGCATTTT. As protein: CASSEAKTRGQPQHF. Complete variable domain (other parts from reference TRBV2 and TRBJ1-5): EPEVTQTPSHQVTQMGQEVILRCVPISNHLYFYWYRQILGQKVEFLVSFYNNEISEKSEIFDDQFSVERPDGSNFTLKIRSTKLEDSAMYFCASSEAKTRGQPQHFGDGTRLSIL.